The present T cell receptor (beta chain) was sequenced within a study of blood T cells in healthy people across ages. Germline CDR1 and CDR2: DFQATT and SNEGSKA (reference sequence). V was pared by 0 bases and J by 3 bases, with 11 bases of the junction left unmatched. There are 16 residues in the CDR3. This clonotype was detected a few times. For the second PCR, which ran for roughly 7 to 11 cycles, a sample-barcoded 5' primer and a J-beta primer mix were used. TCRdb redid the calling of the 5' RACE reads with MiXCR, one entry per CDR3 protein. This sample has over 950,000 distinct CDR3 sequences, with just over 50% found just once.

The chain couples TRBV20-1 to TRBJ2-7, with TRBD2 identical over 7 bases. The source of this sequence is an older woman in good health. Sequences were obtained from blood. As DNA, the CDR3 is TGCAGTGCTAGAGATTTCGGCGGGAGAATGCACTACGAGCAGTACTTC. Encoded protein: CSARDFGGRMHYEQYF.